The 14 T cell receptor beta chains presented below share a single source sample, sequenced in a study of PD-1 blockade in mismatch repair-deficient tumors. Data came from immunoSEQ multiplex PCR; TCRdb stores just in-frame clones and leaves some out. This sample has more than 95,000 clones, with around 87% found just once. Sequenced material: peripheral blood, taken 44 weeks after starting pembrolizumab. The receptors derive from an adult with mismatch repair-deficient cancer.

The chain recombines TRBV4-1 with TRBJ2-3; 10 nucleotides align to TRBD1. Germline V lookup: CDR1 MGHRA, CDR2 YSYEKL. Trimming cost V 1 base and J 4 bases; bases outside gene matches: 2. The CDR3 length is 15 residues. CDR3 sequence (DNA): TGCGCCAGCAGCCAAGTAGGGACAGGGGCAGATACGCAGTATTTT. Amino acids: CASSQVGTGADTQYF.

This clone occurred once. This sequence joins TRBV19 and TRBJ2-1, with D tentatively TRBD2 (5 bases). Trimming pared 6 bases from V and 4 bases from J, leaving 13 bases between. Germline CDR1 and CDR2: LNHDA and SQIVND (reference sequence). This CDR3 has 14 residues. CDR3 sequence reads: CASRVASGYNEQFF. The CDR3, as DNA: TGTGCCAGTAGGGTAGCTTCGGGATACAATGAGCAGTTCTTC.

V is TRBV5-6 and J is TRBJ2-5; 14 bases align to TRBD2. Germline CDR1 and CDR2: SGHDT and YYEEEE. V was clipped by 4 bases and J by 8 bases; unmatched bases: 4. CDR3 size: 14 residues. CDR3 region: CASSGTSGSITQYF. CDR3 in DNA: TGTGCCAGCAGCGGGACTAGCGGGAGTATCACCCAGTACTTC.

The rearrangement uses TRBV5-1 and TRBJ1-3, with TRBD1 matching over 12 bases. Losses at the gene ends were 4 bases for V and 5 bases for J; bases not matched to a gene: 13. CDR1 is SGHRS and CDR2 is YFSETQ in the germline V gene. This CDR3 spans 18 amino acids. CDR3 amino acids: CASSLGTGGAGQRNTIYF. CDR3 nucleotide sequence: TGCGCCAGCAGCCTGGGGACAGGGGGCGCAGGCCAGAGAAACACCATATATTTT.

The chain employs TRBV5-1 and TRBJ2-7, with 7 bases lining up with TRBD2. The CDR3 totals 18 residues. Trimming at V came to 1 base and at J to 3 bases, leaving 16 bases not matched to a gene. The germline V gene has CDR1 SGHRS and CDR2 YFSETQ. CDR3 region: CASSLLTAQTSANYEQYF. CDR3 coding DNA: TGCGCCAGCAGCTTGTTGACAGCCCAAACTAGCGCAAACTACGAGCAGTACTTC.

The J gene is TRBJ2-6, the V gene TRBV13; D not resolved. Germline V gene lookup returns CDR1 PRHDT and CDR2 FYEKMQ (reference sequence). CDR3 length: 15 residues. V lost 0 bases, J lost 4 bases, and 7 bases lay in between. The CDR3 nucleotides read TGTGCCAGCAGCTTAGGGCAGACAGGGGCCAACGTCCTGACTTTC. Translated, it gives CASSLGQTGANVLTF.

V and J are TRBV19 and TRBJ2-7; D remains unclear. Germline V gives CDR1 LNHDA, CDR2 SQIVND (reference sequence). Trimming took 3 bases from V and 3 from J, leaving 9 bases between them. CDR3 length: 13 residues. The CDR3 here is CASSMAPGYEQYF. DNA of the CDR3: TGTGCCAGTAGTATGGCCCCGGGCTACGAGCAGTACTTC.

The chain links TRBV28 to TRBJ1-2; 12 bases fit TRBD1. V trimming: 2 bases; J trimming: 8 bases; junction bases outside the gene matches: 12. Germline V CDR1 and CDR2: MDHEN, SYDVKM. The CDR3 covers 17 residues. Here the CDR3 reads CASSLPTTGQGARGYTF. The CDR3 nucleotides are TGTGCCAGCAGTTTACCAACAACGGGACAGGGGGCCCGAGGCTACACCTTC.

The chain couples TRBV7-9 to TRBJ1-2; 7 nucleotides match TRBD1. The CDR3 runs 15 residues. The trim removed 1 base at V and 8 bases at J, leaving 10 bases unmatched. CDR1 is SEHNR and CDR2 is FQNEAQ in the germline V gene (reference sequence). The CDR3 nucleotides read TGTGCCAGCAGCTTAGGCCCAGGGGGGGTGTCGGGCTACACCTTC. This sequence encodes CASSLGPGGVSGYTF.

This chain links TRBV15 with TRBJ2-3; D possibly corresponds to TRBD2 (6 bases). Deletions cut 0 bases from V and 3 bases from J, with 16 bases between. In germline, CDR1 is LNHNV, CDR2 YYDKDF (reference sequence). This CDR3 spans 17 amino acids. The CDR3 DNA sequence: TGTGCCACCAGCAGAGAGCGGGGCTTCAGCGATACAGATACGCAGTATTTT. Protein product: CATSRERGFSDTDTQYF.

V and J are TRBV5-1 and TRBJ2-2; D may correspond to TRBD1 or TRBD2 (5 bases each). In germline, CDR1 is SGHRS, CDR2 YFSETQ. CDR3 length: 16 amino acids. V was trimmed by 4 bases and J by 5 bases, leaving 18 bases between them. DNA for the CDR3: TGCGCCAGCAGCAACGGGGCGGCGGTGCGAACCGGGGAGCTGTTTTTT. It translates to CASSNGAAVRTGELFF.

The chain joins TRBV11-2 to TRBJ2-7, with D possibly being TRBD2 (5 bases). This CDR3 has 15 amino acids. Trimming removed 0 bases from V and 3 bases from J, with 12 bases in between. CDR1 and CDR2 (germline): SGHAT, FQNNGV. Here the CDR3 DNA reads TGTGCCAGCAGCTTAGAGGCAGGCGGGCTCTACGAGCAGTACTTC. Its translation is CASSLEAGGLYEQYF.

The V call is TRBV5-4, the J call TRBJ2-3; possible D gene TRBD2, 5 bases. CDR3 size: 15 residues. The germline CDR1 and CDR2 sequences are SGHNT and YYREEE (reference sequence). Trimming cost V 2 bases and J 2 bases, with 12 bases left between them. Written as DNA, the CDR3 is TGTGCCAGCAGCTTTTGGACTGCTATCACAGATACGCAGTATTTT. Residues: CASSFWTAITDTQYF.

The rearrangement links TRBV6-5 to TRBJ2-7, with D tentatively TRBD2 (6 bases). The CDR3 spans 14 residues. Germline lookup yields CDR1 MNHEY and CDR2 SVGAGI. V lost 6 bases and J 2 bases, leaving 14 bases between the germline ends. CDR3 sequence: CASSPMGGPYEQYF. CDR3 DNA sequence: TGTGCCAGCAGCCCCATGGGGGGTCCCTACGAGCAGTACTTC.